A single sample is the source of the 4 T cell receptor beta chains below, sequenced in a study of lymphopenia after photon versus proton radiotherapy. Sequenced by immunoSEQ multiplex PCR; TCRdb stores in-frame clones only, minus some. The table shows fewer than 35,000 clones, with approximately 92% occurring only once. Sequencing used peripheral blood, obtained from a patient treated with proton-based radiotherapy. These receptors all come from a woman in her 70s with pancreatic cancer. Some clones in this sample may be carry-over from other donors' samples.

This clone was seen only once. The CDR3 coding sequence is TGCGCCAGCAGCCGGGGTGTAGCGGGAGGGGACACCGGGGAGCTGTTTTTT. It codes for CASSRGVAGGDTGELFF. The chain combines TRBV4-1 with TRBJ2-2, with TRBD2 matching over 11 bases. This CDR3 has 17 amino acids. After removal of 4 bases from V and 3 bases from J, the junction contained 7 bases not matched to a gene. Germline V gene sequence: CDR1 MGHRA, CDR2 YSYEKL.

The count of this clone is one. The chain links TRBV27 to TRBJ2-7; D could derive from TRBD1 or TRBD2 (6 bases each). V was cut by 3 bases and J by 3 bases, with 21 bases left in between. The CDR3 sequence is 17 residues long. Germline CDR1 MNHEY, CDR2 SMNVEV (reference sequence). The CDR3 DNA sequence: TGTGCCAGCAGTTTTGGAGGAGGGGGTCGACCCGGCTACGAGCAGTACTTC. The encoded protein is CASSFGGGGRPGYEQYF.

On this clone: Germline is not matched at one junction end, which may reflect a read error. This sequence joins TRBV10-2 and TRBJ1-1; 10 positions agree with TRBD1. The CDR3 consists of 15 residues. Germline CDR1 and CDR2: WSHSY and SAAADI. The CDR3 loop reads CASRGGQGGNPEAFF. As DNA, the CDR3 is TGCGCCAGCAGGGGAGGACAGGGGGGGAACCCTGAAGCTTTCTTT.

This chain's CDR3 is CASSEDYYSGNTIYF. The CDR3 DNA sequence: TGTGCCAGCAGCGAAGACTACTACTCTGGAAACACCATATATTTT. V and J are TRBV7-9 and TRBJ1-3; D is uncertain. The CDR3 runs to 15 residues. The V and J ends lost 5 bases and 0 bases respectively, with 11 bases between them. In germline, CDR1 is SEHNR, CDR2 FQNEAQ (reference sequence).